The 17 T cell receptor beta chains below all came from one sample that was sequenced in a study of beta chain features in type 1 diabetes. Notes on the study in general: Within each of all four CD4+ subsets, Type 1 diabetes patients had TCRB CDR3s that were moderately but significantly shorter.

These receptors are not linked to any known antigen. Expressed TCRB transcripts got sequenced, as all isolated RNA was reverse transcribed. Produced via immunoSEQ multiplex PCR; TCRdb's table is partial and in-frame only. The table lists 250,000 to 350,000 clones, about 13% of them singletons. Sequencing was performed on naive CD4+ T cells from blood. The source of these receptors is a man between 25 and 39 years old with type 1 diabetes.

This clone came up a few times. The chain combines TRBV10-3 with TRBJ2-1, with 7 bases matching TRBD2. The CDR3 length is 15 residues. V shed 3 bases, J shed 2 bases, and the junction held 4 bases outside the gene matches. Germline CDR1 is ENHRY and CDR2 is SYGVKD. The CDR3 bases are TGTGCCATCAGTGAAGTTGCGGGAGCCTACAATGAGCAGTTCTTC. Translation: CAISEVAGAYNEQFF.

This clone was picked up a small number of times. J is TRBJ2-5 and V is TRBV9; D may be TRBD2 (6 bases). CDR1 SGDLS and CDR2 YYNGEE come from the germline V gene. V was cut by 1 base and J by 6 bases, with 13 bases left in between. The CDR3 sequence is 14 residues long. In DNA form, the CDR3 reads TGTGCCAGCAGCGTAAGCCCTAGCGAACAGACCCAGTACTTC. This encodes CASSVSPSEQTQYF.

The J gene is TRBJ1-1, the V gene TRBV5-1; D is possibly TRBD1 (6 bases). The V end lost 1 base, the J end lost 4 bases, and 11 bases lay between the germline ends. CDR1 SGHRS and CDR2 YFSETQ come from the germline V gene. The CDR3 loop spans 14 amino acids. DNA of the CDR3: TGCGCCAGCAGCTTGCAGGAACAGGGCACTGAAGCTTTCTTT. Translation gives CASSLQEQGTEAFF.

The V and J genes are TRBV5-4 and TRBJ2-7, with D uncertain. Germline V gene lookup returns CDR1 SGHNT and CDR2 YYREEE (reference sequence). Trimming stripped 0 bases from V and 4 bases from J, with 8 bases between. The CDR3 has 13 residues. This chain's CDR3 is CASSLDGLYEQYF. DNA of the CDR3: TGTGCCAGCAGCTTGGACGGTTTATACGAGCAGTACTTC.

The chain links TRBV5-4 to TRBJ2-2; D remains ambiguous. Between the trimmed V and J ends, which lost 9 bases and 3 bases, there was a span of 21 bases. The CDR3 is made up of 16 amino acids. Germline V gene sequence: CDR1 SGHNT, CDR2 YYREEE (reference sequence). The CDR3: CATKAWLVLDTGELFF. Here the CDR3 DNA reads TGTGCCACCAAAGCGTGGCTAGTTCTCGACACCGGGGAGCTGTTTTTT.

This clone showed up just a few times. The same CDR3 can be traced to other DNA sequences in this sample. CDR3 coding DNA: TGTGCCAGCAGCTTAACGAGAGACAATGAGCAGTTCTTC. Translation gives CASSLTRDNEQFF. The chain recombines TRBV7-3 with TRBJ2-1; D unresolved. The CDR3 consists of 13 residues. Germline assignment: CDR1 SGHTA and CDR2 FQGTGA. The V gene lost 0 bases and the J gene lost 5 bases, with 5 bases spanning the gap.

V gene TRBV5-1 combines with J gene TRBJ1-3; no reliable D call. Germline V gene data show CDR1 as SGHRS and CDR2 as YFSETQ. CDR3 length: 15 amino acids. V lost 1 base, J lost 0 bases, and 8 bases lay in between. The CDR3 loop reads CASSLFSGSGNTIYF. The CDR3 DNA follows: TGCGCCAGCAGCTTGTTCAGCGGCTCTGGAAACACCATATATTTT. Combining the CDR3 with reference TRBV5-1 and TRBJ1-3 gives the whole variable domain KAGVTQTPRYLIKTRGQQVTLSCSPISGHRSVSWYQQTPGQGLQFLFEYFSETQRNKGNFPGRFSGRQFSNSRSEMNVSTLELGDSALYLCASSLFSGSGNTIYFGEGSWLTVV.

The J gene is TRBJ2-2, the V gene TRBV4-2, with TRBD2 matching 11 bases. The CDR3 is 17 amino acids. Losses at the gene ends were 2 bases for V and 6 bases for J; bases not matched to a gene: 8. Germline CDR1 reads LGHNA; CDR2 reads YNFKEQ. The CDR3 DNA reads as TGTGCCAGCAGCCAAAGAGTTGTAGCGGGAGGGGCCGGGGAGCTGTTTTTT. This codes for CASSQRVVAGGAGELFF.

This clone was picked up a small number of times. The CDR3 bases are TGTGCCAGCAGCTTGTTCGAATCAGGGCTCTATTCGGGGGATGGCTACACCTTC. Protein product: CASSLFESGLYSGDGYTF. The rearrangement uses TRBV5-4 and TRBJ1-2, with D maybe TRBD1 (5 bases). This CDR3 is built from 18 residues. Trimming removed 1 base at V and 6 bases at J, with 25 bases between. CDR1 is SGHNT, CDR2 YYREEE, per germline (reference sequence).

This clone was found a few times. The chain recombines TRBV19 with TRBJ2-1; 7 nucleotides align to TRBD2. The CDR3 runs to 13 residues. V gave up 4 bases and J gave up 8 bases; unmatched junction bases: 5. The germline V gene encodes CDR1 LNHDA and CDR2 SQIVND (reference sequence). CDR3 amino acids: CASSSGRGDEQFF. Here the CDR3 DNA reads TGTGCCAGTAGTAGCGGGAGAGGAGATGAGCAGTTCTTC.

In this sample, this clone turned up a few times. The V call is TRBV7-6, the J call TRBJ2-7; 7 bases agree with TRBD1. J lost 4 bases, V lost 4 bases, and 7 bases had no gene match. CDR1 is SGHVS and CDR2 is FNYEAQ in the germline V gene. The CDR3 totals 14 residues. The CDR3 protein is CASSSRQGSYEQYF. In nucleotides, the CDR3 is TGTGCCAGCAGCTCGAGACAGGGTTCGTACGAGCAGTACTTC.

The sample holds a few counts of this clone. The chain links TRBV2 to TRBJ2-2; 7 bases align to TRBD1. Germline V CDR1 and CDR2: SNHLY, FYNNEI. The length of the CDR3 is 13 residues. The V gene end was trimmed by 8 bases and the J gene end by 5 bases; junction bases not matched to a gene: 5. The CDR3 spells CASLRDRTGELFF. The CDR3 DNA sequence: TGTGCCAGCCTCCGGGACAGAACCGGGGAGCTGTTTTTT.

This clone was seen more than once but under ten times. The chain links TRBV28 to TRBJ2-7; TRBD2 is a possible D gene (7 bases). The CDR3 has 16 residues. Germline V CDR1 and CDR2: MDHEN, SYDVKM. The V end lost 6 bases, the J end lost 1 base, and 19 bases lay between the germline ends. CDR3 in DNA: TGTGCCAGCAGGGATGCGGGGGCTAGAGGATCCTACGAGCAGTACTTC. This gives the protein CASRDAGARGSYEQYF.

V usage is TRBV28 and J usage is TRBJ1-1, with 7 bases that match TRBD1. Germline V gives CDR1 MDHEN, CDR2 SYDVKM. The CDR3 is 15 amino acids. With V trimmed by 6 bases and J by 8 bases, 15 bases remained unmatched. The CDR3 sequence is CASRWATRDSGEAFF. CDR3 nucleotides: TGTGCCAGCAGGTGGGCCACCAGGGACAGTGGGGAAGCTTTCTTT.

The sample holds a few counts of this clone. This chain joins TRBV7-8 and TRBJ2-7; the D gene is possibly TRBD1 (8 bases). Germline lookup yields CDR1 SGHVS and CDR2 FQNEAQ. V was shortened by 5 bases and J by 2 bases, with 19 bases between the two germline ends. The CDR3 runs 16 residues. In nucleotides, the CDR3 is TGTGCCAGCAGCCCGAGGACAGGGAGCGGGGCCTACGAGCAGTACTTC. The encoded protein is CASSPRTGSGAYEQYF. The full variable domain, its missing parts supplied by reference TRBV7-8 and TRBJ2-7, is GAGVSQSPRYKVAKRGQDVALRCDPISGHVSLFWYQQALGQGPEFLTYFQNEAQLDKSGLPSDRFFAERPEGSVSTLKIQRTQQEDSAVYLCASSPRTGSGAYEQYFGPGTRLTVT.

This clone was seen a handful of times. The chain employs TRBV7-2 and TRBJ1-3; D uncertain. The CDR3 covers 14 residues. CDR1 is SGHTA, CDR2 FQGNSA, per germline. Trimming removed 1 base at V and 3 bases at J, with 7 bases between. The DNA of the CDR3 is TGTGCCAGCAGCTTAGAGAGCGGTGGAAACACCATATATTTT. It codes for CASSLESGGNTIYF.

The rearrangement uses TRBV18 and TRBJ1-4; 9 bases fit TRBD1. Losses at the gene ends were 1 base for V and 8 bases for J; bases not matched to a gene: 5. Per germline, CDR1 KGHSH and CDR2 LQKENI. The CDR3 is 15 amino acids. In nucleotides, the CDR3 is TGTGCCAGCTCACCACAACAGGGGGCGGTGGAAAAACTGTTTTTT. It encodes CASSPQQGAVEKLFF.